The rows below give T cell receptor beta chains drawn from one sample of a study of blood T cell repertoires in COVID-19. TCRdb's table, derived via immunoSEQ multiplex PCR, lists solely in-frame clones and lacks some. The sample has around 100,000 clones; around 87% are singletons. Sequencing input: peripheral blood. The receptors were gathered from a man in his fifties with acute or convalescent COVID-19. The conserved cysteine and the conserved F or W are not part of the CDR3 here. Each record gives: clone size, V gene, J gene, CDR3 protein. Expanded clones get a size class; other rows say once, few or many, or leave the size out.

>once|TRBV24-1|TRBJ2-1
ATSDYGDYNEQF
>once|TRBV5-1|TRBJ2-6
ASATGAGANVLT
>-|TRBV5-1|TRBJ2-7
ASSFISGASSYEQY
>-|TRBV9|TRBJ1-3
ASSVSSSGNTIY
>once|TRBV12-3/TRBV12-4|TRBJ1-1
ASSLARGKAF
>-|TRBV7-8|TRBJ2-5
ASSPGKETQY
>-|TRBV27|TRBJ2-7
ASRRDSLSYEQY
>-|TRBV30|TRBJ1-1
AWRIHRQDLNTEAF
>once|TRBV2|TRBJ1-1
ASSGQRNTEAF
>-|TRBV10-2|TRBJ2-7
ASSRPGQGVYEQY
>-|TRBV5-1|TRBJ2-7
ASSFAGTGGHEQY
>-|TRBV5-1|TRBJ1-3
ASSLQDVSSGNTIY
>-|TRBV4-1|TRBJ2-1
ASSQAPGLARTYNEQF
>-|TRBV7-2|TRBJ2-7
ASSVRQVEAYEQY
>-|TRBV24-1|TRBJ1-2
ATSDPALGRGEGYT
>-|TRBV12-5|TRBJ2-7
ASGLVQNTSLDEQY
>-|TRBV28|TRBJ2-1
ASSFLGSYNEQF
>-|TRBV10-3|TRBJ2-7
ATQAGGPYEQY
>-|TRBV29-1|TRBJ2-7
SVEDRQGAYEQY
>-|TRBV28|TRBJ2-1
ASIRAGVGVNEQF
>-|TRBV28|TRBJ2-1
ASSSPSGRTYNEQF
>-|TRBV6-1|TRBJ2-7
ASSDEGIAGEYYEQY
>-|TRBV7-8|TRBJ1-5
ASSSFRDSVNQPQH
>once|TRBV28|TRBJ2-7
ASSFHSEIYEQY
>once|TRBV19|TRBJ1-1
ASTPTPQGGTEAF
>-|TRBV18|TRBJ2-2
ASSPDRGGVNTGELF
>-|TRBV28|TRBJ1-5
ASSYPGLADQPQH
>-|TRBV18|TRBJ1-5
ASSPRQLGALGNQPQH
>-|TRBV5-1|TRBJ2-1
ASSSAGGVEQF
>few|TRBV10-1|TRBJ2-7
ASSGGIVLGQGANEQY
>-|TRBV5-1|TRBJ2-1
ASSSPGLADSYNEQF
>-|TRBV5-1|TRBJ1-1
ASSLVGTENTEAF
>-|TRBV5-1|TRBJ2-7
ASSLGLAGSYEQY
>-|TRBV7-9|TRBJ1-2
ASSLSATGTPHYGYT
>-|TRBV28|TRBJ1-6
ASSFRRVLH
>-|TRBV4-1|TRBJ2-1
ASSQETHRGGIYNEQF
>-|TRBV19|TRBJ2-1
ASSISGSKNEQF
>once|TRBV27|TRBJ2-7
ASSFGLASYEQY
>-|TRBV10-3|TRBJ2-7
AIRASGREGEQY
>-|TRBV5-1|TRBJ2-5
ASSPLAGGGETQY
>-|TRBV7-8|TRBJ1-3
ASSYSSRDNSGNTIY
>-|TRBV24-1|TRBJ1-5
ATSSGETGVFQPQH
>-|TRBV7-9|TRBJ2-5
ASSLATGGETQY
>-|TRBV6-1|TRBJ2-7
ASSETRGPSYEQY
>-|TRBV19|TRBJ2-2
ASSYDGGYGGELF
>-|TRBV18|TRBJ2-1
ASSPQGQGIGNEQF